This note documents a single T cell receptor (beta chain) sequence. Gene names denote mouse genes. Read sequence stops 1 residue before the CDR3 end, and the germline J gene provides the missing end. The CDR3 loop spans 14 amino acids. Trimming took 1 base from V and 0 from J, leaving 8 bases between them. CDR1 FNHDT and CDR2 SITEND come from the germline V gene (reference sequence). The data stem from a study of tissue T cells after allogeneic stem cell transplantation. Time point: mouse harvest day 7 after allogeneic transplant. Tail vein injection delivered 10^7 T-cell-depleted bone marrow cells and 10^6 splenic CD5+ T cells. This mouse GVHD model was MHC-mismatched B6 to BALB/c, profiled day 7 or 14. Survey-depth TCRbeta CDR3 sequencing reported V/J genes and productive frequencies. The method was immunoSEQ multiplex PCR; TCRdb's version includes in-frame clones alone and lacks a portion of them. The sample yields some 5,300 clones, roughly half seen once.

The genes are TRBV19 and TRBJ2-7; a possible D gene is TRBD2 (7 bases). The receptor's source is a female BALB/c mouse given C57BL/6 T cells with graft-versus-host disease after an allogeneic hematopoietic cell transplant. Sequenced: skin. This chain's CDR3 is CASSIRGGSYEQYF. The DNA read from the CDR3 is TGTGCCAGCAGTATAAGGGGGGGCTCCTATGAACAGTAC.